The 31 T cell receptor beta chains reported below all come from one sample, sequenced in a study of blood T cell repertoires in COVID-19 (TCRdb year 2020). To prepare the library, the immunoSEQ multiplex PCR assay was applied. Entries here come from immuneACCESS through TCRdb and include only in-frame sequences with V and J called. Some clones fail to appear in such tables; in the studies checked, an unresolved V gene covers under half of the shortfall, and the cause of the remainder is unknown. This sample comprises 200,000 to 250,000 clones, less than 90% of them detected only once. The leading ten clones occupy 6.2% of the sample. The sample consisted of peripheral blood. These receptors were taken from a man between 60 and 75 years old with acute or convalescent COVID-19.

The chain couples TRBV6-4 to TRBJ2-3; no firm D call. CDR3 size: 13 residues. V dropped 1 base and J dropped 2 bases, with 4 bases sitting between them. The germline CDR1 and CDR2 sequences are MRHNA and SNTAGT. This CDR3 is CASSDLATDTQYF. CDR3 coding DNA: TGTGCCAGCAGTGACTTAGCCACAGATACGCAGTATTTT.

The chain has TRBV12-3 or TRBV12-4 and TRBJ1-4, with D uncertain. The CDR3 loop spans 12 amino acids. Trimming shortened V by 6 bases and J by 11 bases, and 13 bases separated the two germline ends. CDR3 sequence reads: CASSPTYSKLFF. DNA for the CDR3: TGTGCCAGCAGCCCGACGTACAGTAAACTGTTTTTT.

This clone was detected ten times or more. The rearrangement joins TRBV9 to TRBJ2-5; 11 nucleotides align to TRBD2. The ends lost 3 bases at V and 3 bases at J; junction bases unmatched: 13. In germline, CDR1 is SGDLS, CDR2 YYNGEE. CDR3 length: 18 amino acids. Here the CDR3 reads CASSEVVGLAGGEETQYF. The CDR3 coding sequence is TGTGCCAGCAGCGAGGTCGTCGGACTAGCGGGTGGCGAAGAGACCCAGTACTTC. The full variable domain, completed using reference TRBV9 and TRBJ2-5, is DSGVTQTPKHLITATGQRVTLRCSPRSGDLSVYWYQQSLDQGLQFLIQYYNGEERAKGNILERFSAQQFPDLHSELNLSSLELGDSALYFCASSEVVGLAGGEETQYFGPGTRLLVL.

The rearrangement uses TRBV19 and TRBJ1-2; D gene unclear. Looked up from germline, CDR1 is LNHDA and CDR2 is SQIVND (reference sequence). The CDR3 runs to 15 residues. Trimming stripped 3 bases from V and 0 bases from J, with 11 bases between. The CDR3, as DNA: TGTGCCAGTAGTATCACGAACGGTCCTAACTATGGCTACACCTTC. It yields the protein CASSITNGPNYGYTF.

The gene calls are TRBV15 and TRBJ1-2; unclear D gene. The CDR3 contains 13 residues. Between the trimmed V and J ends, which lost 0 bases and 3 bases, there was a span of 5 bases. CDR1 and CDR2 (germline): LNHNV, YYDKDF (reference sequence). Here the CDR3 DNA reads TGTGCCACCAGCAGAGATAATTACTATGGCTACACCTTC. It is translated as CATSRDNYYGYTF.

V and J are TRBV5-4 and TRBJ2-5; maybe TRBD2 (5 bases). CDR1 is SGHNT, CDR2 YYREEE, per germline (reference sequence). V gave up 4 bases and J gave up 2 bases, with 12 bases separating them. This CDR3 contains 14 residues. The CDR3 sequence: CASSLRTFQETQYF. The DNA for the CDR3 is TGTGCCAGCAGCCTCCGGACTTTTCAAGAGACCCAGTACTTC.

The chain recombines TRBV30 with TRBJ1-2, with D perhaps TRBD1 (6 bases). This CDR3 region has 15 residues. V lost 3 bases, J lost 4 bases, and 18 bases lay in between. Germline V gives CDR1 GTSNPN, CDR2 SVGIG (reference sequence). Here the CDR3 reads CAWSPQGHGGYGYTF. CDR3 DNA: TGTGCCTGGAGCCCTCAGGGGCACGGAGGCTATGGCTACACCTTC.

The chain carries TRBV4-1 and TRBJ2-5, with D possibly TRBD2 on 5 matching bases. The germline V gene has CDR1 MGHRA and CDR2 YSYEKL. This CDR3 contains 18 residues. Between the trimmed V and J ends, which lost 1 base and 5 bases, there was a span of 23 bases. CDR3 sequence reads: CASSQVFGRGLGRETQYF. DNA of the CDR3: TGCGCCAGCAGCCAAGTCTTCGGCCGCGGGCTAGGTAGGGAGACCCAGTACTTC.

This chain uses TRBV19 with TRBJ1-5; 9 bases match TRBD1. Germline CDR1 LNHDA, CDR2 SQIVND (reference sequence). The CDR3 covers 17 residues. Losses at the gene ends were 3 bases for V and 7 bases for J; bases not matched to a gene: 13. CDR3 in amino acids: CASSIRDRVVGGQPQHF. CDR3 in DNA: TGTGCCAGTAGTATCCGGGACAGGGTCGTCGGGGGCCAGCCCCAGCATTTT.

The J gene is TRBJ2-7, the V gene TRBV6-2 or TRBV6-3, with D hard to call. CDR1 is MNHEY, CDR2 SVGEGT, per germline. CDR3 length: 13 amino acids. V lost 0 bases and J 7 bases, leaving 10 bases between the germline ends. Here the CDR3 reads CASSYSQVWEQYF. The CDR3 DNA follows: TGTGCCAGCAGTTACTCGCAGGTCTGGGAGCAGTACTTC.

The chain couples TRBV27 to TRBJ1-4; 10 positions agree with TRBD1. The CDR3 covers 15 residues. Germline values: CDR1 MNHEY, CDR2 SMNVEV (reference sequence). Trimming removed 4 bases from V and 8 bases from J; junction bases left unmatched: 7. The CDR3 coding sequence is TGTGCCAGCAGTTCCCGGACAGGGGGTAGGGAAAAACTGTTTTTT. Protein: CASSSRTGGREKLFF.

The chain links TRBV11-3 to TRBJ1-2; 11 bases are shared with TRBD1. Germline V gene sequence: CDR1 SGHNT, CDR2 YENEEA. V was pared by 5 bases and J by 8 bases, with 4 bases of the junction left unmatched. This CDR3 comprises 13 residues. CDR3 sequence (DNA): TGTGCCAGCAGCCCGGACAGGGGGCTCGGCTACACCTTC. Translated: CASSPDRGLGYTF.

The CDR3 nucleotides are TGTGCCAGCTCACCGAGGCAGGGAAGCTCTGGAAACACCATATATTTT. Translated: CASSPRQGSSGNTIYF. The genes are TRBV18 and TRBJ1-3, with a weak D call TRBD1 (5 bases). V dropped 3 bases and J dropped 0 bases, with 12 bases sitting between them. The length of the CDR3 is 16 residues. CDR1 is KGHSH, CDR2 LQKENI, per germline.

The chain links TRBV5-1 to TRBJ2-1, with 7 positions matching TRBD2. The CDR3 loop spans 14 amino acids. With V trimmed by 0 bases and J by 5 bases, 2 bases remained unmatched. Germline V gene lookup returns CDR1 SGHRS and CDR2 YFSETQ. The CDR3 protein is CASSLALADNEQFF. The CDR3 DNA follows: TGCGCCAGCAGCTTGGCGCTAGCGGACAATGAGCAGTTCTTC.

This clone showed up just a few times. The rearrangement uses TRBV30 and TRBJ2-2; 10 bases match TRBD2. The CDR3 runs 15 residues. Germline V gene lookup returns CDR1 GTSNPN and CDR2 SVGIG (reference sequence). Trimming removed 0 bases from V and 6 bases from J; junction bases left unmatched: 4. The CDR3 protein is CAWSVGTSVAGELFF. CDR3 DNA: TGTGCCTGGAGTGTCGGGACTAGCGTCGCCGGGGAGCTGTTTTTT. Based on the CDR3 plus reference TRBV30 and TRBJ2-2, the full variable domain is SQTIHQWPATLVQPVGSPLSLECTVEGTSNPNLYWYRQAAGRGLQLLFYSVGIGQISSEVPQNLSASRPQDRQFILSSKKLLLSDSGFYLCAWSVGTSVAGELFFGEGSRLTVL.

CDR3 sequence: CASRPRGPRKAFF. CDR3 nucleotide sequence: TGTGCCAGCAGACCTAGAGGCCCGAGAAAAGCTTTCTTT. This chain links TRBV28 with TRBJ1-1; no reliable D call. Trimming pared 6 bases from V and 9 bases from J, leaving 17 bases between. The germline gives CDR1 MDHEN, CDR2 SYDVKM. The CDR3 has 13 residues.

CDR3 DNA: TGTGCCAGCAGCTTAGGACAGTACCTTTCACCCCTCCACTTT. Translating gives CASSLGQYLSPLHF. The J gene is TRBJ1-6, the V gene TRBV7-2, with D maybe TRBD1 (5 bases). The CDR3 is 14 amino acids. The germline V and J ends were trimmed by 1 base and 9 bases, with 10 bases remaining between them. CDR1 SGHTA and CDR2 FQGNSA come from the germline V gene.

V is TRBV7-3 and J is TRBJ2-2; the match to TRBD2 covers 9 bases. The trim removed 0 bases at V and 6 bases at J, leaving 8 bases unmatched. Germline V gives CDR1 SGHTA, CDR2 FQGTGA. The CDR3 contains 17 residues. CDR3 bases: TGTGCCAGCAGCTTAACGATACCCGCGGGAGGGCCCGGGGAGCTGTTTTTT. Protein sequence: CASSLTIPAGGPGELFF.

The CDR3 DNA reads TGTGCCAGCAGTGCCTCTAGGACTAGCGGGAACACCGGGGAGCTGTTTTTT. This codes for CASSASRTSGNTGELFF. The V and J genes are TRBV6-4 and TRBJ2-2, with 10 bases identical to TRBD2. Germline loops: CDR1 MRHNA, CDR2 SNTAGT. Unmatched junction bases numbered 6, after V lost 4 bases and J lost 1 base. This CDR3 is built from 17 residues.

This CDR3 reads CASSPQTEINTEAFF. The CDR3 region has the DNA TGCGCCAGCAGCCCTCAGACGGAGATTAACACTGAAGCTTTCTTT. This sequence joins TRBV4-3 and TRBJ1-1; no reliable D call. The germline V gene encodes CDR1 LGHNA and CDR2 YSLEER. Trimming pared 4 bases from V and 2 bases from J, leaving 14 bases between. The CDR3 extends over 15 amino acids.

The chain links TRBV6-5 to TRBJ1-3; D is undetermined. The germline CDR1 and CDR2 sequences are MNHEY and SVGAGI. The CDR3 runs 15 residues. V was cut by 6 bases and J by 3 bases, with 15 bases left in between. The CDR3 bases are TGTGCCAGCAGCTACCGGGGTAATGTTGGAAACACCATATATTTT. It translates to CASSYRGNVGNTIYF.

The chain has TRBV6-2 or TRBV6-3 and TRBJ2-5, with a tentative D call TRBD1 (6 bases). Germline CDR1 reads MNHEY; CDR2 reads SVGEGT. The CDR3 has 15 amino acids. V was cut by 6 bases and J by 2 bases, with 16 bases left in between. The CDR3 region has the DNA TGTGCCAGCAGATACAGGGAAGGGAGACAAGAGACCCAGTACTTC. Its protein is CASRYREGRQETQYF.

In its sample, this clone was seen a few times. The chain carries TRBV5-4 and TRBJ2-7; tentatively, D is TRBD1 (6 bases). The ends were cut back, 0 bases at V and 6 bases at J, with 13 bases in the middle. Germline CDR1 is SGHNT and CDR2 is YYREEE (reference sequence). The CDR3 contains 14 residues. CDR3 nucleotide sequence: TGTGCCAGCAGCTTGGACAGGGCTGCAGGCGAGCAGTACTTC. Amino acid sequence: CASSLDRAAGEQYF.

The CDR3 DNA reads as TGTGCCAGCGGCCCCTCAGATGAAAAACTGTTTTTT. This codes for CASGPSDEKLFF. The rearrangement uses TRBV6-5 and TRBJ1-4; D is uncertain. The germline CDR1 and CDR2 sequences are MNHEY and SVGAGI. V gave up 8 bases and J gave up 6 bases, with 10 bases separating them. There are 12 residues in the CDR3.

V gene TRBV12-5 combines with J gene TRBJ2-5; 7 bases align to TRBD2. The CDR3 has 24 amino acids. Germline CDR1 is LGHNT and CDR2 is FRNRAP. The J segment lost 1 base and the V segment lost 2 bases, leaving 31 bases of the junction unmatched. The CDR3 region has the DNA TGTGCTAGTGGTTTGAGGCGTCACGAGGGCACCAGACGGGGGAGGGCCCCCAGCCAAGAGACCCAGTACTTC. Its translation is CASGLRRHEGTRRGRAPSQETQYF.

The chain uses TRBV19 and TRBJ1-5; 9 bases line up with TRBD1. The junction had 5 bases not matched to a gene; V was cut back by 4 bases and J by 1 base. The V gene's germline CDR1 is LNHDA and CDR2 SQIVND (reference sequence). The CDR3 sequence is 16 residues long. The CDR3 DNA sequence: TGTGCCAGTAGTAGCCTGGACAGGGGAAGCAATCAGCCCCAGCATTTT. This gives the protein CASSSLDRGSNQPQHF.

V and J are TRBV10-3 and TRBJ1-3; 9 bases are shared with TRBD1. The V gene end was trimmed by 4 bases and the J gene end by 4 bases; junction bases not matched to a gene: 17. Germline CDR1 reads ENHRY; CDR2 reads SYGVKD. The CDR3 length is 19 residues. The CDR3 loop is CAISGRPSGQGLRGNTIYF. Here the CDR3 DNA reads TGTGCCATCAGTGGCCGCCCGTCGGGACAGGGTTTAAGAGGAAACACCATATATTTT.

CDR3 residues: CASSLAPRAAAGYGYTF. The DNA for the CDR3 is TGTGCCAGCAGCTTAGCGCCCAGGGCGGCGGCGGGGTATGGCTACACCTTC. The chain is built from TRBV7-2 and TRBJ1-2; D perhaps matches TRBD1 (5 bases). The germline V gene has CDR1 SGHTA and CDR2 FQGNSA. Deletions cut 0 bases from V and 5 bases from J, with 19 bases between. The CDR3 consists of 17 residues. The full variable domain, with the rest looked up from reference TRBV7-2 and TRBJ1-2, is GAGVSQSPSNKVTEKGKDVELRCDPISGHTALYWYRQSLGQGLEFLIYFQGNSAPDKSGLPSDRFSAERTGGSVSTLTIQRTQQEDSAVYLCASSLAPRAAAGYGYTFGSGTRLTVV.

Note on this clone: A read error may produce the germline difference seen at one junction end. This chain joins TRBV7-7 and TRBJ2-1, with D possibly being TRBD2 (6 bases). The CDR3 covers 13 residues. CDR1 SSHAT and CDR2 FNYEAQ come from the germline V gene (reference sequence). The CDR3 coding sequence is TGTGCTAGCAGCTATGCGGGGAACAATGAGCAGTTCTTC. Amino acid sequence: CASSYAGNNEQFF.

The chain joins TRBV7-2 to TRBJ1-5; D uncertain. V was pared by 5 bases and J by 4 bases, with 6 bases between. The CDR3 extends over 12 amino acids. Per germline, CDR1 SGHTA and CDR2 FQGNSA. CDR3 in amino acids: CASSIHNQPQHF. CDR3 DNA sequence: TGTGCCAGCAGCATACATAATCAGCCCCAGCATTTT.

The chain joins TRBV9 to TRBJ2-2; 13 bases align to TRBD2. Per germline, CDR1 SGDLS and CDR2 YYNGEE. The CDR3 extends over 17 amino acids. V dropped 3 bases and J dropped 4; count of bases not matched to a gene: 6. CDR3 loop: CASSDGTSGMITGELFF. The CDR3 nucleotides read TGTGCCAGCAGCGACGGGACTAGCGGGATGATCACCGGGGAGCTGTTTTTT. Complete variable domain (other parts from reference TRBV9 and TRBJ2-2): DSGVTQTPKHLITATGQRVTLRCSPRSGDLSVYWYQQSLDQGLQFLIQYYNGEERAKGNILERFSAQQFPDLHSELNLSSLELGDSALYFCASSDGTSGMITGELFFGEGSRLTVL.